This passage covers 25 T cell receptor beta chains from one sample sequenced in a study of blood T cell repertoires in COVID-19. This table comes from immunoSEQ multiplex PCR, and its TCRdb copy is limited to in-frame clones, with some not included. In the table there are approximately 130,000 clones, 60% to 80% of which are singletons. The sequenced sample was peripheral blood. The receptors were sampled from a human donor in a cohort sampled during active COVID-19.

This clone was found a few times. The CDR3 region is CASTTSGHNEQFF. In nucleotides, the CDR3 is TGTGCCAGCACTACTAGCGGTCACAATGAGCAGTTCTTC. J is TRBJ2-1 and V is TRBV6-5; 8 bases agree with TRBD2. V shed 7 bases, J shed 5 bases, and the junction held 4 bases outside the gene matches. From germline, CDR1 is MNHEY and CDR2 SVGAGI. The CDR3 contains 13 residues.

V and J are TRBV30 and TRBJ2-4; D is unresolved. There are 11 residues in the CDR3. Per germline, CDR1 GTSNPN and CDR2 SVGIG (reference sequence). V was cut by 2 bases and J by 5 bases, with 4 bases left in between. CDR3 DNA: TGTGCCTGGAGTCAGGAAAACATTCAGTACTTC. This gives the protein CAWSQENIQYF.

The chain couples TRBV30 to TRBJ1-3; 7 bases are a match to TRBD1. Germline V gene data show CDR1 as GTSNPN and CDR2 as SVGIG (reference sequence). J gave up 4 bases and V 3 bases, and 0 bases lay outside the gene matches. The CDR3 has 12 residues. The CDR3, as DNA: TGTGCCTGGAGGGGACAGGGAAACACCATATATTTT. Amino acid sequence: CAWRGQGNTIYF.

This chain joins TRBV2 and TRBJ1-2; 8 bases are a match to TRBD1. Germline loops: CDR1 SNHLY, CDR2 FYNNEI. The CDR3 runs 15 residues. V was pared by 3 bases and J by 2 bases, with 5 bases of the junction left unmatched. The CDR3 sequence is CASSDPRGRNYGYTF. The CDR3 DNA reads TGTGCCAGCAGTGATCCCAGGGGGCGCAACTATGGCTACACCTTC.

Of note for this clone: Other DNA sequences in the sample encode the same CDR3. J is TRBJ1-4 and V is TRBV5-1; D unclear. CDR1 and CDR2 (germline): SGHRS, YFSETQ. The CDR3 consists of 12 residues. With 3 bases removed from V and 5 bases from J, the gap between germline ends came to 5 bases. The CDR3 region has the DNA TGCGCCAGCAGCTCGGGGAATGAAAAACTGTTTTTT. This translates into CASSSGNEKLFF.

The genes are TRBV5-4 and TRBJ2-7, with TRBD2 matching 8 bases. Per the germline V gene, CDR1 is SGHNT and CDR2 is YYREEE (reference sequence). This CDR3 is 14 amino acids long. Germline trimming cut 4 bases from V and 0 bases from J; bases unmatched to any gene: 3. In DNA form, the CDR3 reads TGTGCCAGCAGCCCCGGGGGGGTCTCCTACGAGCAGTACTTC. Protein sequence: CASSPGGVSYEQYF. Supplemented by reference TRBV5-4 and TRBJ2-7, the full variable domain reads ETGVTQSPTHLIKTRGQQVTLRCSSQSGHNTVSWYQQALGQGPQFIFQYYREEENGRGNFPPRFSGLQFPNYSSELNVNALELDDSALYLCASSPGGVSYEQYFGPGTRLTVT.

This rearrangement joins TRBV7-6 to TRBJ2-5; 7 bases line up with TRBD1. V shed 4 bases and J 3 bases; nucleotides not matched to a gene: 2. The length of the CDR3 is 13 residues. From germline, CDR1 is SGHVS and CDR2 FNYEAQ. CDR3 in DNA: TGTGCCAGCAGCTCTGACAGGGAAGAGACCCAGTACTTC. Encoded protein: CASSSDREETQYF. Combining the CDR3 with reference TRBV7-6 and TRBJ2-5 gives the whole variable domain GAGVSQSPRYKVTKRGQDVALRCDPISGHVSLYWYRQALGQGPEFLTYFNYEAQQDKSGLPNDRFSAERPEGSISTLTIQRTEQRDSAMYRCASSSDREETQYFGPGTRLLVL.

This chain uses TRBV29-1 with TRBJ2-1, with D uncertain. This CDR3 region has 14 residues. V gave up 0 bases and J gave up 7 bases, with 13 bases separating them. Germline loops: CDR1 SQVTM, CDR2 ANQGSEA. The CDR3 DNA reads TGCAGCGTTGAAGATCTGGCCCCCAATAATGAGCAGTTCTTC. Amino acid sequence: CSVEDLAPNNEQFF.

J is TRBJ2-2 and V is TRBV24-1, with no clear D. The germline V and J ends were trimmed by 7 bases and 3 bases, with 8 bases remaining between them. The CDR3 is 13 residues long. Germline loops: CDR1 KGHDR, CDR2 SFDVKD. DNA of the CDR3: TGTGCCACCAGGCGACTTGACACCGGGGAGCTGTTTTTT. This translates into CATRRLDTGELFF.

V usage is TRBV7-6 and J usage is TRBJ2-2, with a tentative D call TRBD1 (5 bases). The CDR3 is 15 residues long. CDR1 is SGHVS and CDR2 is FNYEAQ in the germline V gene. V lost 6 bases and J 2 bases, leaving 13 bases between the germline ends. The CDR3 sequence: CASRMGQGNTGELFF. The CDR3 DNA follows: TGTGCCAGCAGAATGGGGCAGGGAAACACCGGGGAGCTGTTTTTT.

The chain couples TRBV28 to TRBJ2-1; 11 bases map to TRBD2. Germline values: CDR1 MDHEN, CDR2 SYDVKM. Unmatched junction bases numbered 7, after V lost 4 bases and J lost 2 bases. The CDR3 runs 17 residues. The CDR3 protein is CASSSLAGEGTYNEQFF. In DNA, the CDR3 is TGTGCCAGCAGTTCACTAGCGGGAGAGGGAACCTACAATGAGCAGTTCTTC.

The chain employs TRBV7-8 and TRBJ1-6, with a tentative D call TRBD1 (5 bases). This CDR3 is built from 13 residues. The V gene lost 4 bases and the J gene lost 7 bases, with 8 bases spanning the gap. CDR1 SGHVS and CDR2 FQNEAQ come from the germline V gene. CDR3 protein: CASSSDRNSPLHF. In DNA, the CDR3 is TGTGCCAGCAGCTCCGACAGAAATTCACCCCTCCACTTT.

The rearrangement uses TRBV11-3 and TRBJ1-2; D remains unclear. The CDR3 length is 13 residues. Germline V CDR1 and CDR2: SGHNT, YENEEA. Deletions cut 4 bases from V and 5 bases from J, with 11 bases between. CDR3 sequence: CASSSRLQYGYTF. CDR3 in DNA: TGTGCCAGCAGCTCACGACTTCAATATGGCTACACCTTC. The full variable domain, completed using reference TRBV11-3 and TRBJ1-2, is EAGVVQSPRYKIIEKKQPVAFWCNPISGHNTLYWYLQNLGQGPELLIRYENEEAVDDSQLPKDRFSAERLKGVDSTLKIQPAELGDSAVYLCASSSRLQYGYTFGSGTRLTVV.

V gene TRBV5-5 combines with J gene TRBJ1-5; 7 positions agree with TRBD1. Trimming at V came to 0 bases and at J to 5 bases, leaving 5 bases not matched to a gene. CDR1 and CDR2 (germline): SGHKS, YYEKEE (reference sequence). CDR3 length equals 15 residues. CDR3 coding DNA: TGTGCCAGCAGCTTGGGACAGGGACCTTATCAGCCCCAGCATTTT. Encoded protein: CASSLGQGPYQPQHF.

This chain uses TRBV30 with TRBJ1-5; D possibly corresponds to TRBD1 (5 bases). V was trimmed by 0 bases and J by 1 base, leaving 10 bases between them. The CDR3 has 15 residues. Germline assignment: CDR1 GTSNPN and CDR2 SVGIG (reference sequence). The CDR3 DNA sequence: TGTGCCTGGAGTGTATGGGGGGTAAGCAATCAGCCCCAGCATTTT. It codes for CAWSVWGVSNQPQHF.

The CDR3 sequence is CASSQRGYGYTF. In nucleotides, the CDR3 is TGTGCCAGCTCACAACGGGGCTATGGCTACACCTTC. V and J are TRBV18 and TRBJ1-2; no definite D call. Trimming pared 4 bases from V and 4 bases from J, leaving 7 bases between. Germline V gives CDR1 KGHSH, CDR2 LQKENI. This CDR3 has 12 amino acids.

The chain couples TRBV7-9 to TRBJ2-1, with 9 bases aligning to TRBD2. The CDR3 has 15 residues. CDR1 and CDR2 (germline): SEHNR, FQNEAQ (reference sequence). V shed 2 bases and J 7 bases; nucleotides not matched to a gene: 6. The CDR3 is CASSLMGLAGNEQFF. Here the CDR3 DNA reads TGTGCCAGCAGCTTAATGGGGCTAGCGGGGAATGAGCAGTTCTTC.

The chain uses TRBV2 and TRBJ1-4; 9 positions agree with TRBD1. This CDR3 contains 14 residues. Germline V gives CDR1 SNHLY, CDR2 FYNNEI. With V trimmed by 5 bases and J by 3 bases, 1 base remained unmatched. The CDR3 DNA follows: TGTGCCAGCAGTCGGGACAGGGCTAATGAAAAACTGTTTTTT. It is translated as CASSRDRANEKLFF.

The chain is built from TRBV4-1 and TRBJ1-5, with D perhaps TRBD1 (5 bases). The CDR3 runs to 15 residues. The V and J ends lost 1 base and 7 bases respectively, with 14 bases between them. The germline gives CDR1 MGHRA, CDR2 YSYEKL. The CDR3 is CASSQAQGIRQPQHF. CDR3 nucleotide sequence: TGCGCCAGCAGCCAAGCCCAGGGTATAAGGCAGCCCCAGCATTTT.

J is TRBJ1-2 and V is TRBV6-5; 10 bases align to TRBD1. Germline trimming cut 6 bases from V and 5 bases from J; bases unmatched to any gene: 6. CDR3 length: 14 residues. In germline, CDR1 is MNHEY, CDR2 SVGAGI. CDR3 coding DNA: TGTGCCAGCAGGCCCACGGGACAGGGGTATGGCTACACCTTC. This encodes CASRPTGQGYGYTF.

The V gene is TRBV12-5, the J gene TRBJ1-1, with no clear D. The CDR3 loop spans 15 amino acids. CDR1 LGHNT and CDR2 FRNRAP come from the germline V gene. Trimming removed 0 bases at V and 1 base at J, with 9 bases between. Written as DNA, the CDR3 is TGTGCTAGTGGTTTGGTACCGGGGTGGAACACTGAAGCTTTCTTT. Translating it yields CASGLVPGWNTEAFF.

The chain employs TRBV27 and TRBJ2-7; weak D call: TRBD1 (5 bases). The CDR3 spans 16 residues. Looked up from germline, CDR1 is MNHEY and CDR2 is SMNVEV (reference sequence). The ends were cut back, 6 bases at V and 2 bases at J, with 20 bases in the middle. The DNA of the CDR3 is TGTGCCAGCAGCCCTTTAGGGGCAGGCCAACCCTACGAGCAGTACTTC. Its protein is CASSPLGAGQPYEQYF.

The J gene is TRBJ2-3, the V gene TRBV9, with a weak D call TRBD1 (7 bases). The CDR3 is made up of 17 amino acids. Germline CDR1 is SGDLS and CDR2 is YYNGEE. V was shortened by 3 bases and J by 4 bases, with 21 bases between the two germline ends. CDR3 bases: TGTGCCAGCAGCGACTCCCCCACAGGGGAGGTTGCAGATACGCAGTATTTT. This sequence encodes CASSDSPTGEVADTQYF.

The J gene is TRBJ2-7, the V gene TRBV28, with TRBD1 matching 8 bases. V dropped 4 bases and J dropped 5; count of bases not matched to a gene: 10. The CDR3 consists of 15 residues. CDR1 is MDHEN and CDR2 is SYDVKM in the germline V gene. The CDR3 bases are TGTGCCAGCAGTTCACCGGGACAGGTATGGAACGAGCAGTACTTC. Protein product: CASSSPGQVWNEQYF.

CDR3 loop: CASSKVPREYEQYF. In DNA form, the CDR3 reads TGTGCCAGCAGCAAAGTTCCCAGGGAATACGAGCAGTACTTC. The chain links TRBV21-1 to TRBJ2-7; TRBD1, as called in the table, went unchecked against the DNA. TRBV21-1 is classified as a pseudogene. The CDR3 spans 14 residues.